This passage covers 22 T cell receptor beta chains from one sample sequenced in a study of T cells in localized non-small cell lung cancer (TCRdb year 2020). The receptor library was made with the immunoSEQ multiplex PCR assay. The source is immuneACCESS, and TCRdb retained only in-frame sequences with V and J called. Part of the clones is not carried over; for the studies checked, unresolved V genes explain less than half of this, and the remainder is unexplained. This sample is represented by 86,000 or so clones; about 83% of them were singletons. Approximately 3% of the sample goes to the ten largest clones. The sample here was peripheral blood, taken before any cancer treatment. The receptors shown here come from a man aged 35 to 69 with stage I lung adenocarcinoma.

The chain carries TRBV11-3 and TRBJ2-1; D is unresolved. Germline CDR1 is SGHNT and CDR2 is YENEEA. Trimming removed 1 base at V and 5 bases at J, with 3 bases between. The CDR3 is made up of 12 amino acids. The CDR3 bases are TGTGCCAGCAGCTTAGTCCACAATGAGCAGTTCTTC. This encodes CASSLVHNEQFF.

CDR3 nucleotides: TGTGCCAGCAGCACCCAGCTCGAGCAGTACTTC. Its translation: CASSTQLEQYF. The rearrangement joins TRBV7-8 to TRBJ2-7; D is undetermined. The CDR3 consists of 11 residues. V gave up 5 bases and J gave up 6 bases, with 8 bases separating them. Looked up from germline, CDR1 is SGHVS and CDR2 is FQNEAQ.

J is TRBJ2-7 and V is TRBV27; D is perhaps TRBD1 (6 bases). Germline V lookup: CDR1 MNHEY, CDR2 SMNVEV (reference sequence). V lost 6 bases, J lost 0 bases, and 15 bases lay in between. The CDR3 sequence is 15 residues long. CDR3 coding DNA: TGTGCCAGCAGCCTAGGACAGTCTAACTCCTACGAGCAGTACTTC. It is translated as CASSLGQSNSYEQYF.

V and J are TRBV7-3 and TRBJ2-2, with D unclear. The CDR3 has 13 amino acids. In germline, CDR1 is SGHTA, CDR2 FQGTGA. The V end lost 1 base, the J end lost 1 base, and 1 base lay between the germline ends. CDR3 loop: CASSLRNTGELFF. The CDR3 nucleotides are TGTGCCAGCAGCTTAAGGAACACCGGGGAGCTGTTTTTT.

This sequence joins TRBV6-6 and TRBJ1-5, with a tentative D call TRBD1 (5 bases). Germline loops: CDR1 MNHNY, CDR2 SVGAGI (reference sequence). The CDR3 covers 12 residues. V was pared by 6 bases and J by 10 bases, with 13 bases between. The CDR3, as DNA: TGTGCCAGCAGCGGGGGTCTCAAACCCCAGCATTTT. This encodes CASSGGLKPQHF.

Only a few counts were recorded for this clone. This chain connects TRBV2 to TRBJ2-7, with 7 bases lining up with TRBD2. Germline assignment: CDR1 SNHLY and CDR2 FYNNEI. V gave up 6 bases and J gave up 2 bases; unmatched junction bases: 10. The length of the CDR3 is 15 residues. Here the CDR3 reads CASSPVRTRTYEQYF. DNA for the CDR3: TGTGCCAGCAGCCCCGTTCGGACTAGGACCTACGAGCAGTACTTC.

This rearrangement joins TRBV28 to TRBJ2-2; D perhaps matches TRBD1 (6 bases). CDR1 is MDHEN and CDR2 is SYDVKM in the germline V gene. CDR3 size: 15 residues. With 3 bases removed from V and 1 base from J, the gap between germline ends came to 9 bases. Here the CDR3 DNA reads TGTGCCAGCAGTTTGGGACACTTGAACACCGGGGAGCTGTTTTTT. Protein product: CASSLGHLNTGELFF.

The rearrangement links TRBV4-1 to TRBJ2-5; D unclear. CDR1 MGHRA and CDR2 YSYEKL come from the germline V gene. The CDR3 is 12 amino acids. V was pared by 0 bases and J by 5 bases, with 4 bases between. The DNA for the CDR3 is TGCGCCAGCAGCCAAGAAAGTGAGACCCAGTACTTC. Encoded protein: CASSQESETQYF.

This sequence joins TRBV7-9 and TRBJ2-5, with D possibly TRBD2 on 6 matching bases. The V end was cut by 5 bases, the J end by 4 bases, with 17 bases between. CDR1 is SEHNR and CDR2 is FQNEAQ in the germline V gene (reference sequence). The length of the CDR3 is 15 residues. The CDR3 is CASSPKRRVGETQYF. In nucleotides, the CDR3 is TGTGCCAGCAGCCCAAAGCGGAGGGTAGGAGAGACCCAGTACTTC.

Only one count was recorded for this clone. This rearrangement joins TRBV7-9 to TRBJ1-3; D is ambiguous. V gave up 1 base and J gave up 0 bases, with 10 bases separating them. This CDR3 has 16 amino acids. The germline gives CDR1 SEHNR, CDR2 FQNEAQ (reference sequence). DNA of the CDR3: TGTGCCAGCAGCTTAGACCCGGGATACTCTGGAAACACCATATATTTT. This gives the protein CASSLDPGYSGNTIYF. The full variable domain, with the rest looked up from reference TRBV7-9 and TRBJ1-3, is DTGVSQNPRHKITKRGQNVTFRCDPISEHNRLYWYRQTLGQGPEFLTYFQNEAQLEKSRLLSDRFSAERPKGSFSTLEIQRTEQGDSAMYLCASSLDPGYSGNTIYFGEGSWLTVV.

This clone was counted only a few times. The V call is TRBV9, the J call TRBJ1-6, with 8 bases identical to TRBD1. CDR1 is SGDLS, CDR2 YYNGEE, per germline. V lost 3 bases and J lost 8; bases outside the gene matches: 4. This CDR3 is 14 amino acids long. CDR3 nucleotide sequence: TGTGCCAGCAGCGCAGGGGGCTTAGATTCACCCCTCCACTTT. Translation gives CASSAGGLDSPLHF.

The chain carries TRBV27 and TRBJ2-1; 11 bases are a match to TRBD1. The germline V gene encodes CDR1 MNHEY and CDR2 SMNVEV (reference sequence). This CDR3 region has 16 residues. Trimming at V came to 2 bases and at J to 9 bases, leaving 9 bases not matched to a gene. The CDR3 spells CASSLTPGQGGFEQFF. DNA of the CDR3: TGTGCCAGCAGTTTAACGCCGGGACAGGGGGGGTTTGAGCAGTTCTTC.

The rearrangement joins TRBV28 to TRBJ1-4, with D unclear. V lost 3 bases and J lost 8, with 13 bases in between. This CDR3 is built from 14 residues. The germline V gene has CDR1 MDHEN and CDR2 SYDVKM. The CDR3 DNA reads as TGTGCCAGCAGTTTCGGAGGTTCGGTCGAAAAACTGTTTTTT. Protein: CASSFGGSVEKLFF.

The V and J genes are TRBV6-6 and TRBJ2-7; D is undetermined. CDR3 length: 14 amino acids. Trimming cost V 2 bases and J 0 bases, with 8 bases left between them. Germline V gene data show CDR1 as MNHNY and CDR2 as SVGAGI (reference sequence). The CDR3 nucleotides are TGTGCCAGCAGTTACGGGTCAAACTCCTACGAGCAGTACTTC. Translating it yields CASSYGSNSYEQYF.

This rearrangement joins TRBV4-1 to TRBJ1-4, with D maybe TRBD1 (5 bases). Deletions cut 0 bases from V and 6 bases from J, with 11 bases between. The CDR3 is 15 amino acids. Germline CDR1 MGHRA, CDR2 YSYEKL. CDR3 bases: TGCGCCAGCAGCCAAGAGGGGGATGAATATGAAAAACTGTTTTTT. This codes for CASSQEGDEYEKLFF.

Many counts were recorded for this clone. The J gene is TRBJ1-5, the V gene TRBV19; D remains unclear. Trimming removed 4 bases from V and 0 bases from J, with 10 bases in between. Per the germline V gene, CDR1 is LNHDA and CDR2 is SQIVND (reference sequence). CDR3 size: 15 residues. DNA for the CDR3: TGTGCCAGTAGTAAGGGATCCCATAGCAATCAGCCCCAGCATTTT. It is translated as CASSKGSHSNQPQHF.

This clone appeared once. This chain links TRBV5-4 with TRBJ2-3; possible D gene TRBD1, 5 bases. The V end was cut by 3 bases, the J end by 1 base, with 15 bases between. Looked up from germline, CDR1 is SGHNT and CDR2 is YYREEE (reference sequence). The CDR3 contains 16 residues. Here the CDR3 reads CASSYAQKGGTDTQYF. The DNA of the CDR3 is TGTGCCAGCAGCTATGCCCAGAAAGGGGGCACAGATACGCAGTATTTT. Full variable domain (missing parts from reference TRBV5-4 and TRBJ2-3): ETGVTQSPTHLIKTRGQQVTLRCSSQSGHNTVSWYQQALGQGPQFIFQYYREEENGRGNFPPRFSGLQFPNYSSELNVNALELDDSALYLCASSYAQKGGTDTQYFGPGTRLTVL.

The V call is TRBV5-6, the J call TRBJ1-2; 7 bases agree with TRBD1. V trimming: 3 bases; J trimming: 4 bases; junction bases outside the gene matches: 9. This CDR3 comprises 15 residues. From germline, CDR1 is SGHDT and CDR2 YYEEEE. As DNA, the CDR3 is TGTGCCAGCAGCTATACAGGGGCGTCGGGCTATGGCTACACCTTC. This codes for CASSYTGASGYGYTF.

This clone has only a few counts. The chain links TRBV11-1 to TRBJ2-7; tentatively, D is TRBD1 or TRBD2 (5 bases each). From germline, CDR1 is SGHAT and CDR2 FQDESV (reference sequence). The CDR3 sequence is 15 residues long. V lost 5 bases, J lost 2 bases, and 16 bases lay in between. The CDR3 region has the DNA TGTGCCAGCAGCCGGGGCCAACGCCAAACCTACGAGCAGTACTTC. This codes for CASSRGQRQTYEQYF.

The chain combines TRBV9 with TRBJ2-1; weak D call: TRBD2 (6 bases). CDR3 size: 17 residues. CDR1 is SGDLS and CDR2 is YYNGEE in the germline V gene. V gave up 3 bases and J gave up 1 base, with 17 bases separating them. The CDR3 here is CASSASPRRGSYNEQFF. In nucleotides, the CDR3 is TGTGCCAGCAGCGCCTCCCCTCGGCGGGGATCCTACAATGAGCAGTTCTTC.

The chain carries TRBV7-9 and TRBJ1-2; 8 positions match TRBD1. The CDR3 spans 14 residues. Germline-derived CDR1 and CDR2 are SEHNR and FQNEAQ (reference sequence). V lost 2 bases, J lost 6 bases, and 5 bases stayed unmatched. The CDR3 loop reads CASSLKDRDHGYTF. CDR3 bases: TGTGCCAGCAGCTTAAAGGACAGGGACCATGGCTACACCTTC.

The rearrangement links TRBV7-2 to TRBJ1-1; D call uncertain. V was shortened by 0 bases and J by 4 bases, with 12 bases between the two germline ends. Per germline, CDR1 SGHTA and CDR2 FQGNSA. CDR3 length equals 15 residues. This CDR3 is CASSLAAAGTTEAFF. The CDR3 nucleotides are TGTGCCAGCAGCTTAGCAGCGGCGGGAACCACTGAAGCTTTCTTT.